These 6 T cell receptor beta chains were sequenced from one sample in a study of T cell repertoires in cytomegalovirus infection. TCRdb re-analysed the reads in MiXCR, keeping a single row per CDR3 protein. The table lists fewer than 400,000 distinct CDR3 sequences, approximately 18% of them singletons, with about 10% in the top ten. The sample taken for sequencing was PBMCs. Receptors originate from a human donor in good health (CMV status not recorded). Some clones in this sample may be carry-over from other donors' samples.

The chain is built from TRBV6-2 or TRBV6-3 and TRBJ1-5, with 7 bases identical to TRBD1. Germline V gene lookup returns CDR1 MNHEY and CDR2 SVGEGT. This CDR3 has 17 amino acids. Losses at the gene ends were 5 bases for V and 1 base for J; bases not matched to a gene: 11. CDR3 nucleotides: TGTGCCAGCAGTCAATCCCCATCGACAGGGAGCAATCAGCCCCAGCATTTT. This sequence encodes CASSQSPSTGSNQPQHF.

The gene calls are TRBV2 and TRBJ1-1, with TRBD1 matching over 7 bases. The V gene end was trimmed by 3 bases and the J gene end by 6 bases; junction bases not matched to a gene: 10. Per germline, CDR1 SNHLY and CDR2 FYNNEI. This CDR3 contains 15 residues. Here the CDR3 DNA reads TGTGCCAGCAGTGACCGGGACAGTTTCGTCGCTGAAGCTTTCTTT. Amino acids: CASSDRDSFVAEAFF.

This clonotype was seen only a few times. J is TRBJ2-4 and V is TRBV12-3 or TRBV12-4; possibly TRBD2 for D (5 bases). This CDR3 region has 14 residues. V was pared by 8 bases and J by 0 bases, with 11 bases between. This CDR3 reads CASARELAKNIQYF. CDR3 sequence (DNA): TGTGCCAGCGCACGGGAACTAGCCAAAAACATTCAGTACTTC.

This clonotype was observed at least ten times. The V gene is TRBV5-5, the J gene TRBJ1-2; maybe TRBD1 (5 bases). The germline CDR1 and CDR2 sequences are SGHKS and YYEKEE (reference sequence). Trimming removed 5 bases from V and 2 bases from J, with 13 bases in between. This CDR3 contains 14 residues. The CDR3 spells CASRAGQFNYGYTF. In DNA, the CDR3 is TGTGCCAGCAGAGCTGGACAATTCAACTATGGCTACACCTTC.

This chain's CDR3 is CASSPKGLAGDYNEQFF. As DNA, the CDR3 is TGTGCCAGCAGCCCAAAGGGACTAGCGGGAGACTACAATGAGCAGTTCTTC. The chain has TRBV12-3 or TRBV12-4 and TRBJ2-1, with 14 positions matching TRBD2. The CDR3 contains 17 residues. V shed 6 bases, J shed 3 bases, and the junction held 7 bases outside the gene matches.

The rearrangement uses TRBV19 and TRBJ2-5; D remains ambiguous. With 0 bases removed from V and 4 bases from J, the gap between germline ends came to 9 bases. Germline values: CDR1 LNHDA, CDR2 SQIVND (reference sequence). The CDR3 totals 14 residues. The CDR3 sequence: CASSIDPRGETQYF. The DNA of the CDR3 is TGTGCCAGTAGTATAGACCCCCGAGGAGAGACCCAGTACTTC.